The 28 T cell receptor beta chains below come from one sample, sequenced in a study of blood T cell repertoires in COVID-19. Data came from immunoSEQ multiplex PCR; TCRdb stores just in-frame clones and leaves some out. The sample consists of about 250,000 clones, almost 90% of them appearing once. The sequencing input was peripheral blood. Receptor source: an elderly man with acute or convalescent COVID-19.

This sequence joins TRBV5-6 and TRBJ1-1; 7 bases agree with TRBD1. Trimming took 0 bases from V and 0 from J; bases not matched to a gene: 5. The V gene's germline CDR1 is SGHDT and CDR2 YYEEEE. CDR3 length: 16 amino acids. The DNA for the CDR3 is TGTGCCAGCAGCTTGGTGCCTACAGGGGTGAACACTGAAGCTTTCTTT. It translates to CASSLVPTGVNTEAFF. Together with reference TRBV5-6 and TRBJ1-1, the CDR3 gives the full variable domain: DAGVTQSPTHLIKTRGQQVTLRCSPKSGHDTVSWYQQALGQGPQFIFQYYEEEERQRGNFPDRFSGHQFPNYSSELNVNALLLGDSALYLCASSLVPTGVNTEAFFGQGTRLTVV.

The V call is TRBV7-2, the J call TRBJ2-7; maybe TRBD2 (7 bases). The germline CDR1 and CDR2 sequences are SGHTA and FQGNSA. The CDR3 loop spans 15 amino acids. The V end was cut by 5 bases, the J end by 4 bases, with 18 bases between. The CDR3 bases are TGTGCCAGCAGCCCAAGAGGAGGGGGGGCTTACGAGCAGTACTTC. Protein product: CASSPRGGGAYEQYF.

The chain combines TRBV27 with TRBJ2-3, with D maybe TRBD2 (6 bases). The CDR3 extends over 17 amino acids. Germline CDR1 is MNHEY and CDR2 is SMNVEV (reference sequence). V was shortened by 10 bases and J by 0 bases, with 23 bases between the two germline ends. CDR3 nucleotides: TGTGCCACTTCGACTAGTTCAAGCCCAACTAGCACAGATACGCAGTATTTT. Its protein is CATSTSSSPTSTDTQYF.

This clone has only a few counts. This chain uses TRBV15 with TRBJ2-1, with D maybe TRBD1 (6 bases). The CDR3 covers 17 residues. Deletions cut 5 bases from V and 6 bases from J, with 23 bases between. CDR1 LNHNV and CDR2 YYDKDF come from the germline V gene (reference sequence). CDR3: CATSLPGVGDKANEQFF. The CDR3 bases are TGTGCCACCAGCCTACCGGGTGTGGGGGACAAGGCCAATGAGCAGTTCTTC.

J is TRBJ2-5 and V is TRBV7-2, with no clear D. The CDR3 length is 15 residues. V dropped 0 bases and J dropped 4 bases, with 12 bases sitting between them. CDR1 SGHTA and CDR2 FQGNSA come from the germline V gene. CDR3 residues: CASSLAGHPGETQYF. The CDR3 nucleotides read TGTGCCAGCAGCTTAGCAGGCCACCCGGGAGAGACCCAGTACTTC. The whole variable domain, filled in from reference TRBV7-2 and TRBJ2-5, reads GAGVSQSPSNKVTEKGKDVELRCDPISGHTALYWYRQSLGQGLEFLIYFQGNSAPDKSGLPSDRFSAERTGGSVSTLTIQRTQQEDSAVYLCASSLAGHPGETQYFGPGTRLLVL.

The rearrangement links TRBV12-3 or TRBV12-4 to TRBJ1-2; D may be TRBD1 (5 bases). With 7 bases removed from V and 4 bases from J, the gap between germline ends came to 10 bases. The CDR3 has 12 residues. In DNA form, the CDR3 reads TGTGCCAGCAATTCGGGGGGCTATGGCTACACCTTC. Its translation: CASNSGGYGYTF.

CDR3 region: CSARGAYEQYF. The DNA for the CDR3 is TGCAGTGCTCGGGGGGCCTACGAGCAGTACTTC. This chain links TRBV20-1 with TRBJ2-7; TRBD2 aligns across 7 bases. The V and J ends lost 5 bases and 2 bases, in that order; junction bases with no gene match: 0. The CDR3 covers 11 residues. Germline CDR1 reads DFQATT; CDR2 reads SNEGSKA (reference sequence).

This rearrangement joins TRBV5-1 to TRBJ1-2; D is possibly TRBD1 (6 bases). The CDR3 runs to 15 residues. Trimming left V 4 bases short and J 4 bases short, with 17 bases between. Germline CDR1 SGHRS, CDR2 YFSETQ. The chain's CDR3 is CASSQQGIVAYGYTF. The DNA for the CDR3 is TGCGCCAGCAGCCAACAGGGTATCGTCGCCTATGGCTACACCTTC.

A remark on this clone: Distinct nucleotide sequences in the sample also encode this CDR3. The chain combines TRBV19 with TRBJ1-5; D unclear. V was pared by 4 bases and J by 1 base, with 5 bases between. The CDR3 runs 13 residues. Germline V CDR1 and CDR2: LNHDA, SQIVND (reference sequence). CDR3 residues: CASSTQSNQPQHF. DNA for the CDR3: TGTGCCAGTAGTACCCAGAGCAATCAGCCCCAGCATTTT.

This sequence joins TRBV12-3 or TRBV12-4 and TRBJ2-4; tentative D call: TRBD1 (6 bases). CDR3 length: 12 residues. Trimming removed 6 bases at V and 5 bases at J, with 8 bases between. The CDR3, as DNA: TGTGCCAGCAGCCGGACAGAAAACATTCAGTACTTC. The encoded protein is CASSRTENIQYF.

This rearrangement joins TRBV2 to TRBJ2-1; D may be TRBD1 (6 bases). V lost 6 bases and J 3 bases, leaving 18 bases between the germline ends. The CDR3 extends over 16 amino acids. In germline, CDR1 is SNHLY, CDR2 FYNNEI. The CDR3, as DNA: TGTGCCAGCAGCCCAGGGCAGGGGTTATTCTACAATGAGCAGTTCTTC. Its translation is CASSPGQGLFYNEQFF.

The chain carries TRBV14 and TRBJ2-1, with TRBD2 matching over 14 bases. The CDR3 is made up of 17 amino acids. Trimming removed 1 base from V and 6 bases from J; junction bases left unmatched: 5. Germline CDR1 SGHDN, CDR2 FVKESK. CDR3 in DNA: TGTGCCAGCAGCCAAGTGGAGGGACTAGCGGGGGCCAATGAGCAGTTCTTC. It translates to CASSQVEGLAGANEQFF.

The chain combines TRBV18 with TRBJ2-3, with a possible D match to TRBD2 (6 bases). Trimming shortened V by 0 bases and J by 0 bases, and 10 bases separated the two germline ends. This CDR3 has 16 amino acids. CDR1 KGHSH and CDR2 LQKENI come from the germline V gene. The CDR3 loop is CASSPPSGPSTDTQYF. DNA for the CDR3: TGTGCCAGCTCACCACCCAGCGGGCCCAGCACAGATACGCAGTATTTT.

The chain uses TRBV3-1 (or the pseudogene TRBV3-2) and TRBJ2-1; a possible D gene is TRBD1 (6 bases). The germline gives CDR1 LGHDT, CDR2 YNNKEL (reference sequence). V lost 2 bases and J lost 7, with 21 bases in between. This CDR3 spans 17 amino acids. This CDR3 reads CASSQYYGGSMLNEQFF. The CDR3 DNA is TGTGCCAGCAGCCAATATTATGGGGGCTCAATGTTAAATGAGCAGTTCTTC.

The chain recombines TRBV7-2 with TRBJ1-6; tentatively, D is TRBD1 (6 bases). CDR3 length: 15 amino acids. CDR1 and CDR2 (germline): SGHTA, FQGNSA. Trimming left V 2 bases short and J 6 bases short, with 11 bases between. As DNA, the CDR3 is TGTGCCAGCAGCTTAAACCAGGGGCGTAATTCACCCCTCCACTTT. Translated: CASSLNQGRNSPLHF.

V gene TRBV15 combines with J gene TRBJ2-5, with TRBD2 matching over 10 bases. This CDR3 spans 18 amino acids. J lost 1 base, V lost 1 base, and 9 bases had no gene match. Germline V gives CDR1 LNHNV, CDR2 YYDKDF (reference sequence). The CDR3: CATSRGSPSGRTQETQYF. DNA for the CDR3: TGTGCCACCAGCAGAGGATCCCCTAGCGGGAGAACCCAAGAGACCCAGTACTTC.

This clone was detected once. V is TRBV19 and J is TRBJ2-1; 10 nucleotides match TRBD1. The germline gives CDR1 LNHDA, CDR2 SQIVND (reference sequence). This CDR3 is built from 18 residues. V lost 6 bases and J lost 1; bases outside the gene matches: 12. CDR3 DNA: TGTGCCAGTAGCAAGAACCTCGGGACAGGGGTTTCCTACAATGAGCAGTTCTTC. It encodes CASSKNLGTGVSYNEQFF.

This chain uses TRBV4-3 with TRBJ1-1; possibly TRBD1 for D (5 bases). This CDR3 has 16 residues. V shed 0 bases and J shed 4 bases, with 15 bases lying between them. CDR1 and CDR2 from the germline V gene are LGHNA and YSLEER. CDR3 protein: CASSQDNGREGTEAFF. CDR3 in DNA: TGCGCCAGCAGCCAAGATAATGGCAGGGAGGGCACTGAAGCTTTCTTT.

The chain employs TRBV5-1 and TRBJ2-1, with TRBD1 matching 7 bases. Unmatched junction bases numbered 11, after V lost 4 bases and J lost 7 bases. This CDR3 spans 15 amino acids. Germline CDR1 and CDR2: SGHRS and YFSETQ. The CDR3 here is CASSLLQGTGNEQFF. CDR3 sequence (DNA): TGCGCCAGCAGCCTATTACAGGGGACGGGTAATGAGCAGTTCTTC.

This chain links TRBV9 with TRBJ1-2; perhaps TRBD1 as D (5 bases). Germline V gene data show CDR1 as SGDLS and CDR2 as YYNGEE. Trimming pared 2 bases from V and 5 bases from J, leaving 7 bases between. The CDR3 has 12 residues. CDR3 in amino acids: CASSVDTYGYTF. The CDR3, as DNA: TGTGCCAGCAGCGTGGACACATATGGCTACACCTTC.

The chain has TRBV20-1 and TRBJ1-2; D uncertain. Looked up from germline, CDR1 is DFQATT and CDR2 is SNEGSKA (reference sequence). V was pared by 6 bases and J by 4 bases, with 9 bases between. The CDR3 totals 11 residues. CDR3: CSAVRSYGYTF. CDR3 sequence (DNA): TGCAGTGCCGTTCGCAGCTATGGCTACACCTTC.

This clone was recorded once. The chain's CDR3 is CASSRQTTSAETQYF. The CDR3 region has the DNA TGTGCCAGCAGCCGTCAGACTACCAGTGCAGAGACCCAGTACTTC. The genes are TRBV7-6 and TRBJ2-5, with D perhaps TRBD2 (5 bases). Germline-derived CDR1 and CDR2 are SGHVS and FNYEAQ. The CDR3 extends over 15 amino acids. Trimming left V 5 bases short and J 4 bases short, with 17 bases between.

This clone was seen once. The V call is TRBV19, the J call TRBJ1-5; TRBD1 matches at 8 bases. Germline assignment: CDR1 LNHDA and CDR2 SQIVND (reference sequence). The CDR3 consists of 19 residues. V lost 4 bases and J lost 4; bases outside the gene matches: 18. The chain's CDR3 is CASSTPGQVMEGGNQPQHF. In nucleotides, the CDR3 is TGTGCCAGTAGTACTCCGGGACAGGTTATGGAAGGAGGTAATCAGCCCCAGCATTTT.

CDR3 sequence: CASSSNTEAFF. The CDR3 DNA follows: TGTGCCAGCAGCTCTAACACTGAAGCTTTCTTT. The gene calls are TRBV5-5 and TRBJ1-1; D is undetermined. The ends were cut back, 3 bases at V and 2 bases at J, with 2 bases in the middle. The CDR3 is made up of 11 amino acids. Germline V gene sequence: CDR1 SGHKS, CDR2 YYEKEE (reference sequence).

The chain has TRBV19 and TRBJ1-2; unclear D gene. The CDR3 totals 14 residues. Germline V lookup: CDR1 LNHDA, CDR2 SQIVND (reference sequence). Trimming cost V 7 bases and J 0 bases, with 12 bases left between them. The CDR3 DNA reads TGTGCCAGTATTCCCGCGAGGGCTAACTATGGCTACACCTTC. It translates to CASIPARANYGYTF.

This clone was observed a handful of times. This chain links TRBV7-8 with TRBJ1-5, with 10 bases lining up with TRBD1. The CDR3 consists of 20 residues. V shed 5 bases, J shed 2 bases, and the junction held 18 bases outside the gene matches. Germline V CDR1 and CDR2: SGHVS, FQNEAQ. The CDR3, as DNA: TGTGCCAGCAGCCCTCGACTCCCGGGACAGGGGAGGTATGGCAATCAGCCCCAGCATTTT. Protein product: CASSPRLPGQGRYGNQPQHF.

This sequence joins TRBV4-3 and TRBJ2-2; weak D call: TRBD2 (6 bases). The ends were cut back, 1 base at V and 2 bases at J, with 11 bases in the middle. Germline loops: CDR1 LGHNA, CDR2 YSLEER. The length of the CDR3 is 16 residues. The CDR3 protein is CASSQVLGGNTGELFF. As DNA, the CDR3 is TGCGCCAGCAGCCAAGTGTTGGGGGGAAACACCGGGGAGCTGTTTTTT.

The rearrangement joins TRBV5-1 to TRBJ2-3; 8 bases align to TRBD2. CDR3 size: 19 residues. CDR1 is SGHRS, CDR2 YFSETQ, per germline. J gave up 1 base and V 0 bases, and 13 bases lay outside the gene matches. The CDR3 sequence is CASSLEGAGGAVGTDTQYF. CDR3 in DNA: TGCGCCAGCAGCTTGGAGGGAGCCGGGGGGGCCGTCGGCACAGATACGCAGTATTTT.